This entry describes one TCR beta chain. Its antigen is not yet known. No much larger clone is present one base from it, and per-base qualities are unavailable. Each donor gave one peripheral blood draw, approximately 110 mL on average, collected into heparinised tubes. A BD FACSAria II was used to sort naive, central memory, regulatory and stem cell-like memory CD4+ T cells with a panel that included CD45RO, CCR7, CD25, CD127, CD95 and CD27. Purity was above 98% for every sorted population. PBMCs were separated immediately by Lymphoprep density gradient centrifugation and were stained directly, without being cultured. To minimize batch effects, samples were stained and sorted in pairs, one healthy donor with one patient per experiment. The sample originates from a study of beta chain features in type 1 diabetes (dated by TCRdb to between 2018 and 2020). For the study in its entirety: Mean age, gender distribution, total cell number and subset yield were not different between patients and healthy donors. A total of roughly 110 million sorted cells were examined across all samples, and the number of cells per subset was strongly correlated with RNA yield. The study compared the TCRB repertoires of sorted circulating CD4+ T cell subsets in recently diagnosed type 1 diabetes patients with those in matched healthy donors. Regulatory and stem cell-like memory subsets were isolated from only 8 patients and 8 healthy donors, whereas naive and central memory subsets came from all 30 or so donors.

The High Capacity cDNA Reverse Transcription Kit was used to reverse transcribe all of the isolated RNA, meaning that expressed TCRB transcripts were what got sequenced. Naive, central memory and regulatory T cell samples underwent deep immunoSEQ sequencing, averaging about 3.57 million total reads per sample. Sorted cells were lysed in RLT buffer and RNA was extracted with DNase-treated RNeasy Micro or Mini kits, depending on cell number. To prevent cross-contamination, each cell subset was processed individually, whereas patient and healthy donor samples were processed jointly. The immunoSEQ multiplex PCR was used to amplify TCRB sequences from cDNA, generating 87-bp fragments that spanned the CDR3 region. The amplicons were sequenced using the Illumina HiSeq platform. Regarding the original processing steps: Synthetic template baselines were used to correct PCR bias computationally, reads within Hamming distance 2 were collapsed, and singletons that could not be merged were discarded. By aligning reads against IMGT, V, D and J genes, CDR3 length, and insertions or deletions at six rearrangement sites were assigned. Within each subset, clonotype counts were normalized to sorted cell number, and only after that were true diversity and Gini coefficients computed with the tcR R package. The overlap coefficient, calculated on TCRB nucleotide sequences, was used to quantify repertoire sharing. Out-of-frame TCRB sequences from naive cells were analyzed as a proxy for the pre-selection repertoire. TCRdb's version of the immuneACCESS table is confined to in-frame rearrangements and falls short of the full clone set. An unresolved V gene accounts for under half of the shortfall where checked; the remainder is of unknown origin. V and J calls and clone size follow that table, whereas D and trimming were derived from the DNA. This sample gives hundreds of thousands of clones in total; roughly 30% of them show up just once. The top ten clonotypes cover about 0.06% of the sample.

Overall study results and their limits: Fewer insertions and more nucleotide deletions at VDJ recombination sites were observed in patients with type 1 diabetes, implying thymic rearrangement abnormalities. HLA sub-analyses involved small numbers of individuals, so any influence of HLA type on TCRB rearrangement remained unresolved. Naive, central memory and regulatory TCRB repertoires appeared more similar among patients than among healthy donors. Shorter templates might be favored by PCR, yet because patient and control samples were amplified and corrected together, any such skew would affect both groups equally. Type 1 diabetes patients showed a moderate but significant shortening of TCRB CDR3 length in all four CD4+ subsets. Because cDNA rather than genomic DNA was sequenced, highly expressing activated cells could have been over-represented, although no difference in activation and CD3 levels was found between groups.

Trimming costs V 5 bases and J 1 base, and their ends lie 10 bases apart. Reading from cysteine to phenylalanine, the CDR3 counts 14 amino acids. Solely the CDR3 DNA is kept, with 42 bases framed from the first base. CDR1 and CDR2 (SGHTA, FQGTGA) derive from the germline V gene. The TCR was taken from a man younger than 30 in good health. The chain was built from TRBV7-3 and TRBJ2-3; the D gene remains uncertain. What was sequenced was naive CD4+ T cells from blood. The cell subset or site label for this specimen denotes: true naive CD4+ T cells. Here is the DNA: TGTGCCAGCAGCCCCGGTTGGGGCACAGATACGCAGTATTTT. This sequence encodes CASSPGWGTDTQYF.